This T cell receptor (beta chain) was found in a study of T-cell reconstitution after alpha-beta-depleted transplantation in children. TCRbeta library construction was performed incorporating unique molecular identifiers. In TCRdb, the PCR reads were re-called with MiXCR into one record per CDR3 protein. The data hold 350,000 to 450,000 distinct CDR3 sequences, with about an eighth observed a single time. This CDR3 has 15 amino acids. Germline V CDR1 and CDR2: LGHNA, YSLEER. V was clipped by 3 bases and J by 6 bases; unmatched bases: 3. V is TRBV4-3 and J is TRBJ2-3, with 13 bases lining up with TRBD2. The sequence derives from a human donor who donated a stem cell graft to a child with Fanconi anemia. Sample: PBMCs, taken from the stem cell graft. DNA for the CDR3: TGCGCCAGCAGCCACGAACTAGCGGGGGGGGATACGCAGTATTTT. It specifies CASSHELAGGDTQYF.